This T cell receptor (beta chain) was sequenced for a study of Ad26.COV2.S vaccination and SARS-CoV-2 variants. As for the study in general: Intramuscular Ad26.COV2.S doses were given once or twice, 56 days apart. Study results and caveats: TCR breadth and depth estimates may have understated total T cell responses.

V lost 4 bases and J 1 base, leaving 20 bases between the germline ends. CDR3 length: 18 residues. The germline V gene encodes CDR1 SGDLS and CDR2 YYNGEE. This clone has a count of ten or more. What it recognizes is unknown. Some clones are missing from TCRdb's copy, which holds only in-frame ones; the method was immunoSEQ multiplex PCR. The sample contains about 320,000 clones, around 84% of which appear only once. Treatment defined: around 19 received Ad26.COV2.S at low or high dose, single or two shots; about five received placebo; per-sample allocation not given. Collection of samples fell on day 63 after the first vaccine or placebo injection.

This TCR came from a person aged 18-60 years who received the Ad26.COV2.S COVID-19 vaccine or a placebo. Material: peripheral blood, obtained in a trial of Ad26.COV2.S vaccine versus placebo. The gene calls are TRBV9 and TRBJ2-2; tentative D call: TRBD1 (6 bases). The CDR3 is CASSSWGPSLRNTGELFF. The CDR3 DNA sequence: TGTGCCAGCAGCTCATGGGGGCCCAGCCTAAGGAACACCGGGGAGCTGTTTTTT. Together with reference TRBV9 and TRBJ2-2, the CDR3 gives the full variable domain: DSGVTQTPKHLITATGQRVTLRCSPRSGDLSVYWYQQSLDQGLQFLIQYYNGEERAKGNILERFSAQQFPDLHSELNLSSLELGDSALYFCASSSWGPSLRNTGELFFGEGSRLTVL.